Each of the 32 T cell receptor beta chains below was sequenced from the same sample in a study of T cells in localized non-small cell lung cancer. The method was immunoSEQ multiplex PCR; TCRdb's version includes in-frame clones alone and lacks a portion of them. This sample yields fewer than 35,000 clones, of which about nine tenths are seen a single time; under 5.5% belongs to the top ten. The sample in question was peripheral blood, obtained before any cancer treatment. These receptors all stem from an older male donor with stage III lung adenocarcinoma.

The chain carries TRBV11-2 and TRBJ2-5; D is tentatively TRBD1 or TRBD2 (5 bases each). CDR3 size: 18 residues. Germline CDR1 reads SGHAT; CDR2 reads FQNNGV. V lost 1 base, J lost 5 bases, and 23 bases lay in between. The CDR3 bases are TGTGCCAGCAGCTTAGGATTTTCTGGCTCCGGGGCAGGGGAGACCCAGTACTTC. Residues: CASSLGFSGSGAGETQYF.

In its sample, this clone was seen once. This rearrangement joins TRBV18 to TRBJ1-1; D not resolved. CDR3 size: 13 residues. The germline V gene encodes CDR1 KGHSH and CDR2 LQKENI. Trimming pared 0 bases from V and 0 bases from J, leaving 2 bases between. CDR3 region: CASSPPMNTEAFF. As DNA, the CDR3 is TGTGCCAGCTCACCACCGATGAACACTGAAGCTTTCTTT.

The chain combines TRBV5-8 with TRBJ2-2; TRBD1 matches 7 bases. Germline values: CDR1 SGHTS, CDR2 YDEGEE. CDR3 size: 14 residues. The V segment lost 5 bases and the J segment 7 bases; nucleotides outside the gene matches: 8. CDR3 DNA: TGTGCCAGCAGAACAAACAGGGGCTACGGGGAGCTGTTTTTT. Translating gives CASRTNRGYGELFF.

This sequence joins TRBV2 and TRBJ2-2; maybe TRBD2 (8 bases). V shed 9 bases and J shed 5 bases, with 16 bases lying between them. This CDR3 is built from 14 residues. CDR1 and CDR2 (germline): SNHLY, FYNNEI. CDR3 DNA: TGTGCCAGGTCAGGGGGGACTAGTACCGGGGAGCTGTTTTTT. Protein sequence: CARSGGTSTGELFF.

This clone was recorded once. This chain links TRBV6-5 with TRBJ2-7; 8 bases are shared with TRBD2. J gave up 2 bases and V 4 bases, and 10 bases lay outside the gene matches. The germline V gene encodes CDR1 MNHEY and CDR2 SVGAGI. The CDR3 loop spans 16 amino acids. The CDR3 DNA is TGTGCCAGCAGTTCCGGGGGCGGGGGGCGTGCCTACGAGCAGTACTTC. Translated, it gives CASSSGGGGRAYEQYF.

This clone was recorded once. The chain employs TRBV19 and TRBJ2-7, with TRBD1 matching 9 bases. This CDR3 region has 19 residues. Germline CDR1 and CDR2: LNHDA and SQIVND (reference sequence). V lost 4 bases and J lost 0; bases outside the gene matches: 16. DNA for the CDR3: TGTGCCAGTAGTACCCTACCGGGACAGGGAGGTTATGGCTCCTACGAGCAGTACTTC. It is translated as CASSTLPGQGGYGSYEQYF.

This clone has a single count. The V and J genes are TRBV6-4 and TRBJ1-1, with D hard to call. The germline V gene has CDR1 MRHNA and CDR2 SNTAGT. The CDR3 sequence is 13 residues long. Trimming pared 3 bases from V and 3 bases from J, leaving 8 bases between. As DNA, the CDR3 is TGTGCCAGCAGTGAATACAAGGACACTGAAGCTTTCTTT. Its protein product is CASSEYKDTEAFF.

V gene TRBV6-1 combines with J gene TRBJ2-1; D may match TRBD1 or TRBD2 (6 bases each). The germline gives CDR1 MNHNS, CDR2 SASEGT. The CDR3 is 13 amino acids. Trimming took off 4 bases at V and 10 bases at J, with 14 bases between the two ends. CDR3 coding DNA: TGTGCCAGCAGTGTTAGGGGGGCTGAAGAGCAGTTCTTC. It codes for CASSVRGAEEQFF.

The genes are TRBV18 and TRBJ1-1; D not resolved. CDR1 KGHSH and CDR2 LQKENI come from the germline V gene. With 2 bases removed from V and 1 base from J, the gap between germline ends came to 2 bases. This CDR3 is built from 12 residues. In DNA, the CDR3 is TGTGCCAGCTCACCAACGAACACTGAAGCTTTCTTT. Protein product: CASSPTNTEAFF.

The V call is TRBV7-8, the J call TRBJ1-2, with 9 bases aligning to TRBD1. Germline CDR1 is SGHVS and CDR2 is FQNEAQ. The CDR3 spans 17 residues. Trimming took 2 bases from V and 5 from J; bases not matched to a gene: 12. The CDR3 protein is CASSLFYSGDRAYGYTF. The CDR3 DNA reads as TGTGCCAGCAGCTTATTTTATTCAGGGGACAGGGCTTATGGCTACACCTTC. Full variable domain (missing parts from reference TRBV7-8 and TRBJ1-2): GAGVSQSPRYKVAKRGQDVALRCDPISGHVSLFWYQQALGQGPEFLTYFQNEAQLDKSGLPSDRFFAERPEGSVSTLKIQRTQQEDSAVYLCASSLFYSGDRAYGYTFGSGTRLTVV.

The chain couples TRBV6-5 to TRBJ1-4, with D possibly TRBD1 on 6 matching bases. The V and J ends lost 5 bases and 8 bases respectively, with 15 bases between them. The CDR3 has 14 amino acids. CDR1 is MNHEY and CDR2 is SVGAGI in the germline V gene. The CDR3 spells CASSDFDRREKLFF. CDR3 bases: TGTGCCAGCAGTGATTTCGACAGGAGGGAAAAACTGTTTTTT.

The chain recombines TRBV5-1 with TRBJ1-5; a possible D gene is TRBD1 (6 bases). CDR3 length: 15 residues. Deletions cut 1 base from V and 4 bases from J, with 12 bases between. Germline CDR1 reads SGHRS; CDR2 reads YFSETQ. In DNA form, the CDR3 reads TGCGCCAGCAGCTTGCAGGGGTCTAATAATCAGCCCCAGCATTTT. Protein: CASSLQGSNNQPQHF.

This sequence joins TRBV2 and TRBJ2-7; 10 nucleotides match TRBD1. V shed 7 bases and J 3 bases; nucleotides not matched to a gene: 3. Germline V gene data show CDR1 as SNHLY and CDR2 as FYNNEI. The CDR3 consists of 13 residues. The CDR3 sequence: CASTRDRGYEQYF. CDR3 in DNA: TGTGCCAGCACCCGGGACAGGGGCTACGAGCAGTACTTC.

The J gene is TRBJ2-7, the V gene TRBV5-1, with TRBD2 matching 10 bases. This CDR3 has 14 residues. Germline V gene sequence: CDR1 SGHRS, CDR2 YFSETQ. After removal of 4 bases from V and 7 bases from J, the junction contained 8 bases not matched to a gene. The CDR3 here is CASSPVASGREQYF. Here the CDR3 DNA reads TGCGCCAGCAGCCCGGTGGCTAGCGGGAGAGAGCAGTACTTC.

Only one count was recorded for this clone. This chain uses TRBV7-9 with TRBJ2-7; D is unclear. The ends were cut back, 1 base at V and 7 bases at J, with 11 bases in the middle. The germline V gene has CDR1 SEHNR and CDR2 FQNEAQ (reference sequence). This CDR3 is built from 13 residues. DNA for the CDR3: TGTGCCAGCAGCTTAGGGGCCGGTAGGGAGCAGTACTTC. Its protein is CASSLGAGREQYF. Looking up the rest from reference TRBV7-9 and TRBJ2-7 gives the full variable domain: DTGVSQNPRHKITKRGQNVTFRCDPISEHNRLYWYRQTLGQGPEFLTYFQNEAQLEKSRLLSDRFSAERPKGSFSTLEIQRTEQGDSAMYLCASSLGAGREQYFGPGTRLTVT.

The chain recombines TRBV28 with TRBJ1-4; D gene ambiguous. Trimming removed 10 bases at V and 3 bases at J, with 3 bases between. Germline CDR1 and CDR2: MDHEN and SYDVKM. This CDR3 has 10 residues. CDR3 DNA: TGTGCCAATCCTAATGAAAAACTGTTTTTT. Protein sequence: CANPNEKLFF.

The J gene is TRBJ2-6, the V gene TRBV5-5; no clear D gene. Germline V CDR1 and CDR2: SGHKS, YYEKEE (reference sequence). Trimming cost V 4 bases and J 2 bases, with 13 bases left between them. This CDR3 is built from 16 residues. The CDR3 DNA sequence: TGTGCCAGCAGCCCGGCCCTTGGGGCTGGGGCCAACGTCCTGACTTTC. Protein sequence: CASSPALGAGANVLTF.

The CDR3 region has the DNA TGTGCCAGCAGTATGGGACTCTACGAGCAGTACTTC. Residues: CASSMGLYEQYF. This chain links TRBV2 with TRBJ2-7; D possibly corresponds to TRBD2 (6 bases). Germline CDR1 SNHLY, CDR2 FYNNEI. This CDR3 spans 12 amino acids. The germline V and J ends were trimmed by 5 bases and 3 bases, with 8 bases remaining between them.

The count of this clone is one. The chain couples TRBV19 to TRBJ1-1; D is undetermined. The CDR3 is made up of 11 amino acids. Germline values: CDR1 LNHDA, CDR2 SQIVND (reference sequence). V gave up 8 bases and J gave up 5 bases, with 9 bases separating them. CDR3 in amino acids: CASSGWTEAFF. CDR3 coding DNA: TGTGCCAGTTCTGGGTGGACTGAAGCTTTCTTT.

This clone was seen a single time. This chain joins TRBV2 and TRBJ1-2; D not certain. The CDR3 is 14 amino acids. V dropped 3 bases and J dropped 6 bases, with 14 bases sitting between them. Germline V gene lookup returns CDR1 SNHLY and CDR2 FYNNEI. Here the CDR3 reads CASSEDSSPHGYTF. CDR3 DNA sequence: TGTGCCAGCAGTGAGGACTCATCGCCTCATGGCTACACCTTC.

The V and J genes are TRBV7-6 and TRBJ2-2; D might be TRBD2 (5 bases). This CDR3 is built from 17 residues. The V end was cut by 3 bases, the J end by 6 bases, with 20 bases between. The V gene's germline CDR1 is SGHVS and CDR2 FNYEAQ. CDR3 region: CASSFPRRTEDPGELFF. CDR3 bases: TGTGCCAGCAGCTTTCCCCGTCGGACGGAGGACCCCGGGGAGCTGTTTTTT.

This chain joins TRBV5-1 and TRBJ2-5; D remains unclear. The V gene's germline CDR1 is SGHRS and CDR2 YFSETQ. V dropped 2 bases and J dropped 5 bases, with 4 bases sitting between them. The CDR3 totals 11 residues. CDR3 sequence reads: CASSFDETQYF. CDR3 sequence (DNA): TGCGCCAGCAGCTTTGACGAGACCCAGTACTTC.

V gene TRBV18 combines with J gene TRBJ2-7, with D hard to call. The CDR3 contains 14 residues. With 1 base removed from V and 6 bases from J, the gap between germline ends came to 13 bases. Germline CDR1 and CDR2: KGHSH and LQKENI. This CDR3 is CASSPLSPSGEQYF. In DNA form, the CDR3 reads TGTGCCAGCTCACCACTGTCCCCCTCGGGCGAGCAGTACTTC.

The CDR3 DNA reads TGTGCCAGCAGCTTATCAACTGAGCAGTTCTTC. It translates to CASSLSTEQFF. The chain has TRBV5-6 and TRBJ2-1; D uncertain. From germline, CDR1 is SGHDT and CDR2 YYEEEE. The germline V and J ends were trimmed by 2 bases and 9 bases, with 6 bases remaining between them. The CDR3 runs 11 residues.

This clone turned up a few times. The rearrangement joins TRBV19 to TRBJ2-1, with D tentatively TRBD1 or TRBD2 (5 bases each). Deletions cut 0 bases from V and 14 bases from J, with 14 bases between. Germline assignment: CDR1 LNHDA and CDR2 SQIVND (reference sequence). The CDR3 runs to 13 residues. CDR3: CASSIERDGKEFF. The DNA for the CDR3 is TGTGCCAGTAGTATAGAAAGGGACGGCAAAGAGTTCTTC.

The V gene is TRBV27, the J gene TRBJ2-1; 10 positions agree with TRBD2. There are 14 residues in the CDR3. Germline V gives CDR1 MNHEY, CDR2 SMNVEV (reference sequence). V trimming: 8 bases; J trimming: 4 bases; junction bases outside the gene matches: 5. CDR3: CASEPTSGYNEQFF. The CDR3 DNA follows: TGTGCCAGCGAACCGACTAGCGGGTACAATGAGCAGTTCTTC.

This clone was observed once. The rearrangement joins TRBV6-1 to TRBJ2-1; D is unresolved. Germline V CDR1 and CDR2: MNHNS, SASEGT. V was cut by 4 bases and J by 0 bases, with 13 bases left in between. The CDR3 length is 16 residues. CDR3 residues: CASSVVRSSSYNEQFF. The CDR3 nucleotides are TGTGCCAGCAGTGTGGTTCGCAGTAGCTCCTACAATGAGCAGTTCTTC.

The J gene is TRBJ1-2, the V gene TRBV5-4; 8 bases align to TRBD1. V trimming: 0 bases; J trimming: 4 bases; junction bases outside the gene matches: 2. The CDR3 contains 14 residues. The germline V gene encodes CDR1 SGHNT and CDR2 YYREEE (reference sequence). Here the CDR3 DNA reads TGTGCCAGCAGCTTGGACAGGGGGTTCTATGGCTACACCTTC. Protein: CASSLDRGFYGYTF.

The V gene is TRBV18, the J gene TRBJ1-1; D is undetermined. This CDR3 has 13 amino acids. Germline CDR1 reads KGHSH; CDR2 reads LQKENI. V was pared by 6 bases and J by 0 bases, with 8 bases between. The CDR3 loop reads CASSQDVNTEAFF. In nucleotides, the CDR3 is TGTGCCAGCTCTCAAGATGTGAACACTGAAGCTTTCTTT.

The V and J genes are TRBV5-1 and TRBJ2-7; 9 nucleotides line up with TRBD2. The CDR3 has 17 amino acids. CDR1 and CDR2 (germline): SGHRS, YFSETQ. V trimming: 4 bases; J trimming: 2 bases; junction bases outside the gene matches: 13. CDR3 amino acids: CASSGRFSGGTTYEQYF. CDR3 sequence (DNA): TGCGCCAGCAGCGGGCGGTTTAGCGGGGGAACTACCTACGAGCAGTACTTC.

V usage is TRBV10-3 and J usage is TRBJ1-5; D is ambiguous. Between the trimmed V and J ends, which lost 6 bases and 9 bases, there was a span of 9 bases. The germline V gene has CDR1 ENHRY and CDR2 SYGVKD. The CDR3 runs 11 residues. CDR3 loop: CAISQEGPQHF. The CDR3 DNA sequence: TGTGCCATCAGCCAGGAAGGGCCCCAGCATTTT.

This clone has only one observation. The chain links TRBV5-4 to TRBJ2-7; TRBD2 aligns across 7 bases. The CDR3 has 14 residues. J was trimmed by 4 bases and V by 4 bases; bases with no gene match: 8. Germline CDR1 is SGHNT and CDR2 is YYREEE (reference sequence). In DNA form, the CDR3 reads TGTGCCAGCAGCGGGACCACGGGGGGTTACGAGCAGTACTTC. Translated, it gives CASSGTTGGYEQYF.